The source of this TCR beta chain is a study of tumour-infiltrating T cells in Burkitt lymphoma. Study context: Repertoire clonality predicted overall and progression-free survival.

In germline, CDR1 is SGHVS, CDR2 FQNEAQ. V was clipped by 5 bases and J by 2 bases; unmatched bases: 5. This CDR3 contains 16 residues. This clone was observed a single time. The method was immunoSEQ multiplex PCR; TCRdb's version includes in-frame clones alone and lacks a portion of them. Of 12,000 to 15,000 clones detected, about 30% appear once; the ten largest clones hold 6.2%. The sample was tumor tissue. V gene TRBV7-8 combines with J gene TRBJ2-3; 12 bases agree with TRBD2. The sequence was collected from a human donor with diffuse large B-cell lymphoma. This CDR3 is CASSPRTSGATDTQYF. The CDR3 bases are TGTGCCAGCAGCCCCAGGACTAGCGGGGCCACAGATACGCAGTATTTT.